These T cell receptor beta chains were read from a single sample in a study of Graves' ophthalmopathy and Graves' hyperthyroidism. TCRdb re-called the multiplex PCR reads through MiXCR, storing one row per CDR3 protein. The profile covers 210,000 or so distinct CDR3 sequences, with under 30% appearing a single time and around 9.8% taken by the ten largest. Sequencing was performed on peripheral blood. These receptor sequences come from a man aged 50-59 years with Graves' ophthalmopathy. CDR3s include the opening cysteine and the closing phenylalanine or tryptophan. The order of the fields is V gene, J gene, D gene, clone size, CDR3 protein, CDR3 DNA. A D gene is named only where the DNA matches it firmly. Some rows mark clone size as missing; the rest say once, few, many or name a class of expanded clone.

v_gene: TRBV6-1
j_gene: TRBJ2-7
d_gene: TRBD2
abundance: NA
CDR3aa: CASSEAASGSYEQYF
CDR3nt: TGTGCCAGCAGTGAGGCGGCTAGCGGGAGCTACGAGCAGTACTTC

v_gene: TRBV9
j_gene: TRBJ2-7
d_gene: TRBD2
abundance: many
CDR3aa: CASSQHGTSGAYEQYF
CDR3nt: TGTGCCAGCAGCCAACACGGGACTAGCGGGGCCTACGAGCAGTACTTC

v_gene: TRBV6-1
j_gene: TRBJ1-2
d_gene: NA
abundance: few
CDR3aa: CASRRTASSNYGYTF
CDR3nt: TGTGCCAGCAGGAGGACCGCCTCAAGTAACTATGGCTACACCTTC

v_gene: TRBV28
j_gene: TRBJ2-2
d_gene: TRBD2
abundance: NA
CDR3aa: CASNDLTSGGHLTAGELFF
CDR3nt: TGTGCCAGCAACGACTTGACTAGCGGGGGACACCTCACTGCCGGGGAGCTGTTTTTT

v_gene: TRBV6-1
j_gene: TRBJ2-7
d_gene: NA
abundance: NA
CDR3aa: CASSLRTANYEQYF
CDR3nt: TGTGCCAGCAGTCTCCGGACGGCAAACTACGAGCAGTACTTC

v_gene: TRBV28
j_gene: TRBJ2-4
d_gene: NA
abundance: many
CDR3aa: CASSLFGSAKNIQYF
CDR3nt: TGTGCCAGCAGTTTATTCGGAAGTGCCAAAAACATTCAGTACTTC

v_gene: TRBV28
j_gene: TRBJ2-7
d_gene: NA
abundance: once
CDR3aa: CASSLHITGSYEQYF
CDR3nt: TGTGCCAGCAGTTTACATATCACGGGCTCCTACGAGCAGTACTTC

v_gene: TRBV29-1
j_gene: TRBJ1-1
d_gene: NA
abundance: many
CDR3aa: CSVVWDTLGGEAFF
CDR3nt: TGCAGCGTTGTTTGGGACACCCTCGGAGGTGAAGCTTTCTTT

v_gene: TRBV12-3/TRBV12-4
j_gene: TRBJ2-7
d_gene: TRBD2
abundance: many
CDR3aa: CASTDWTSGTEQYF
CDR3nt: TGTGCCAGCACCGATTGGACTAGCGGGACCGAGCAGTACTTC

v_gene: TRBV28
j_gene: TRBJ1-2
d_gene: NA
abundance: few
CDR3aa: CASRWGSNYGYTF
CDR3nt: TGTGCCAGCAGGTGGGGGTCTAACTATGGCTACACCTTC

v_gene: TRBV24-1
j_gene: TRBJ2-5
d_gene: TRBD1
abundance: many
CDR3aa: CATSDYRRDRGRETQYF
CDR3nt: TGTGCCACCAGTGACTACCGCCGGGACAGGGGACGGGAGACCCAGTACTTC

v_gene: TRBV19
j_gene: TRBJ2-5
d_gene: NA
abundance: many
CDR3aa: CASRRDAMGETQYF
CDR3nt: TGTGCCAGTAGACGGGACGCAATGGGAGAGACCCAGTACTTC

v_gene: TRBV7-2
j_gene: TRBJ2-5
d_gene: TRBD2
abundance: NA
CDR3aa: CASSSFGGAGETQYF
CDR3nt: TGTGCCAGCAGCTCTTTCGGGGGGGCAGGGGAGACCCAGTACTTC

v_gene: TRBV6-9
j_gene: TRBJ1-6
d_gene: NA
abundance: NA
CDR3aa: CASRAPNSPLHF
CDR3nt: TGTGCCAGCAGGGCCCCTAATTCACCCCTCCACTTT

v_gene: TRBV28
j_gene: TRBJ2-2
d_gene: NA
abundance: many
CDR3aa: CASDNRDTGELFF
CDR3nt: TGTGCCAGCGATAACAGGGACACCGGGGAGCTGTTTTTT

v_gene: TRBV18
j_gene: TRBJ2-7
d_gene: NA
abundance: many
CDR3aa: CASSPQGRYEQYF
CDR3nt: TGTGCCAGCTCACCGCAGGGCCGCTACGAGCAGTACTTC

v_gene: TRBV4-1
j_gene: TRBJ2-2
d_gene: NA
abundance: many
CDR3aa: CASSSRDKPGELFF
CDR3nt: TGCGCCAGCAGCAGCCGGGACAAACCCGGGGAGCTGTTTTTT

v_gene: TRBV7-3
j_gene: TRBJ2-7
d_gene: NA
abundance: NA
CDR3aa: CASSLTEGYEQYF
CDR3nt: TGTGCCAGCAGCTTAACCGAGGGCTACGAGCAGTACTTC

v_gene: TRBV6-1
j_gene: TRBJ1-4
d_gene: NA
abundance: many
CDR3aa: CASSETRGGGEKLFF
CDR3nt: TGTGCCAGCAGTGAAACCCGGGGGGGAGGGGAAAAACTGTTTTTT

v_gene: TRBV5-1
j_gene: TRBJ2-5
d_gene: NA
abundance: NA
CDR3aa: CASSSLGAGQETQYF
CDR3nt: TGCGCCAGCAGCTCTCTGGGGGCAGGTCAAGAGACCCAGTACTTC

v_gene: TRBV27
j_gene: TRBJ1-6
d_gene: NA
abundance: many
CDR3aa: CASSSFGDSPLHF
CDR3nt: TGTGCCAGCAGTTCATTCGGCGATTCACCCCTCCACTTT

v_gene: TRBV2
j_gene: TRBJ1-2
d_gene: NA
abundance: NA
CDR3aa: CASSEYRVDGYTF
CDR3nt: TGTGCCAGCAGTGAATATAGGGTCGATGGCTACACCTTC

v_gene: TRBV30
j_gene: TRBJ2-6
d_gene: NA
abundance: NA
CDR3aa: CAWSVQSGANVLTF
CDR3nt: TGTGCCTGGAGTGTACAATCTGGGGCCAACGTCCTGACTTTC

v_gene: TRBV6-1
j_gene: TRBJ2-5
d_gene: NA
abundance: many
CDR3aa: CASSKAGIPEETQYF
CDR3nt: TGTGCCAGCAGTAAAGCCGGGATACCGGAAGAGACCCAGTACTTC

v_gene: TRBV6-5
j_gene: TRBJ2-2
d_gene: NA
abundance: many
CDR3aa: CASSYSTGETGELFF
CDR3nt: TGTGCCAGCAGTTACTCGACGGGGGAAACCGGGGAGCTGTTTTTT

v_gene: TRBV12-3/TRBV12-4
j_gene: TRBJ1-3
d_gene: TRBD1
abundance: NA
CDR3aa: CASSLGQVGNTIYF
CDR3nt: TGTGCCAGCAGCCTTGGACAGGTCGGAAACACCATATATTTT

v_gene: TRBV28
j_gene: TRBJ2-7
d_gene: NA
abundance: many
CDR3aa: CASSKGQLDEQYF
CDR3nt: TGTGCCAGCAGCAAGGGGCAGCTTGACGAGCAGTACTTC

v_gene: TRBV6-2/TRBV6-3
j_gene: TRBJ2-5
d_gene: NA
abundance: NA
CDR3aa: CASSYYQETQYF
CDR3nt: TGTGCCAGCAGTTACTATCAAGAGACCCAGTACTTC

v_gene: TRBV6-2/TRBV6-3
j_gene: TRBJ1-5
d_gene: TRBD1
abundance: NA
CDR3aa: CASRRGQGSNQPQHF
CDR3nt: TGTGCCAGCAGGCGGGGACAGGGAAGCAATCAGCCCCAGCATTTT

v_gene: TRBV4-1
j_gene: TRBJ1-6
d_gene: NA
abundance: NA
CDR3aa: CASSRTAKGDRWGSPLHF
CDR3nt: TGCGCCAGCAGCCGGACTGCAAAGGGGGACCGCTGGGGTTCACCCCTCCACTTT

v_gene: TRBV6-2/TRBV6-3
j_gene: TRBJ2-5
d_gene: NA
abundance: NA
CDR3aa: CASSYLSRETQYF
CDR3nt: TGTGCCAGCAGTTACCTAAGTCGGGAGACCCAGTACTTC

v_gene: TRBV6-1
j_gene: TRBJ2-7
d_gene: NA
abundance: many
CDR3aa: CASSGTVLDEQYF
CDR3nt: TGTGCCAGCAGTGGGACAGTGTTGGACGAGCAGTACTTC

v_gene: TRBV6-1
j_gene: TRBJ2-2
d_gene: TRBD2
abundance: many
CDR3aa: CASSEAGTSGYSNTGELFF
CDR3nt: TGTGCCAGCAGTGAAGCGGGGACTAGCGGGTACTCGAACACCGGGGAGCTGTTTTTT

v_gene: TRBV6-1
j_gene: TRBJ2-5
d_gene: NA
abundance: NA
CDR3aa: CASRPQKGGETQYF
CDR3nt: TGTGCCAGCAGGCCCCAAAAGGGCGGGGAGACCCAGTACTTC

v_gene: TRBV12-3/TRBV12-4
j_gene: TRBJ2-7
d_gene: NA
abundance: many
CDR3aa: CASSQSGRNEQYF
CDR3nt: TGTGCCAGCAGTCAGTCAGGGCGGAACGAGCAGTACTTC

v_gene: TRBV7-3
j_gene: TRBJ2-2
d_gene: NA
abundance: NA
CDR3aa: CASSLTITGELFF
CDR3nt: TGTGCCAGCAGCTTAACGATCACCGGGGAGCTGTTTTTT

v_gene: TRBV28
j_gene: TRBJ2-2
d_gene: NA
abundance: many
CDR3aa: CASSSTWGELFF
CDR3nt: TGTGCCAGCAGTTCAACTTGGGGGGAGCTGTTTTTT

v_gene: TRBV28
j_gene: TRBJ1-2
d_gene: NA
abundance: many
CDR3aa: CASYPPGQGLRGYTF
CDR3nt: TGTGCCAGCTACCCCCCCGGGCAGGGCCTTCGTGGCTACACCTTC

v_gene: TRBV5-1
j_gene: TRBJ1-1
d_gene: NA
abundance: many
CDR3aa: CASSLMRNTEAFF
CDR3nt: TGCGCCAGCAGCTTAATGAGGAACACTGAAGCTTTCTTT

v_gene: TRBV28
j_gene: TRBJ2-7
d_gene: NA
abundance: many
CDR3aa: CASIDGLRGEQYF
CDR3nt: TGTGCCAGCATAGACGGCCTCCGGGGCGAGCAGTACTTC

v_gene: TRBV28
j_gene: TRBJ1-1
d_gene: TRBD1
abundance: NA
CDR3aa: CASLMTGFTEAFF
CDR3nt: TGTGCCAGCTTAATGACAGGGTTCACTGAAGCTTTCTTT

v_gene: TRBV24-1
j_gene: TRBJ2-5
d_gene: NA
abundance: many
CDR3aa: CATSDLPGREETQYF
CDR3nt: TGTGCCACCAGTGATTTGCCGGGCAGGGAAGAGACCCAGTACTTC

v_gene: TRBV12-3/TRBV12-4
j_gene: TRBJ2-7
d_gene: NA
abundance: NA
CDR3aa: CASSQTTTEGQYF
CDR3nt: TGTGCCAGCAGTCAGACAACGACAGAGGGGCAGTACTTC

v_gene: TRBV6-2/TRBV6-3
j_gene: TRBJ1-2
d_gene: NA
abundance: NA
CDR3aa: CASSRDGRAGSYGYTF
CDR3nt: TGTGCCAGCAGCCGTGATGGCAGGGCCGGGAGCTATGGCTACACCTTC

v_gene: TRBV6-2/TRBV6-3
j_gene: TRBJ2-5
d_gene: TRBD2
abundance: many
CDR3aa: CASSGSVRLAPHQETQYF
CDR3nt: TGTGCCAGCAGTGGCTCAGTGCGACTAGCCCCTCACCAAGAGACCCAGTACTTC

v_gene: TRBV6-2/TRBV6-3
j_gene: TRBJ1-5
d_gene: NA
abundance: few
CDR3aa: CASRYSSLEPQHF
CDR3nt: TGTGCCAGCAGATACTCTAGTTTGGAGCCCCAGCATTTT

v_gene: TRBV5-1
j_gene: TRBJ1-1
d_gene: NA
abundance: many
CDR3aa: CASRGDLNTEAFF
CDR3nt: TGCGCCAGCAGGGGAGACCTGAACACTGAAGCTTTCTTT

v_gene: TRBV28
j_gene: TRBJ2-7
d_gene: NA
abundance: many
CDR3aa: CASPWAAAYEQYF
CDR3nt: TGTGCCAGCCCATGGGCGGCCGCCTACGAGCAGTACTTC

v_gene: TRBV5-1
j_gene: TRBJ2-7
d_gene: TRBD1
abundance: many
CDR3aa: CANSLGQGHEQYF
CDR3nt: TGCGCCAACAGCTTGGGACAGGGACACGAGCAGTACTTC

v_gene: TRBV27
j_gene: TRBJ2-2
d_gene: NA
abundance: NA
CDR3aa: CASSSDREAGELFF
CDR3nt: TGTGCCAGCAGCAGTGACAGGGAGGCCGGGGAGCTGTTTTTT

v_gene: TRBV11-2
j_gene: TRBJ2-7
d_gene: TRBD1
abundance: many
CDR3aa: CASSFGTGNYEQYF
CDR3nt: TGTGCCAGCAGCTTTGGGACAGGGAACTACGAGCAGTACTTC

v_gene: TRBV12-3/TRBV12-4
j_gene: TRBJ2-2
d_gene: NA
abundance: once
CDR3aa: CASSFLGSDGGELFF
CDR3nt: TGTGCCAGCAGTTTTCTAGGGAGTGATGGCGGGGAGCTGTTTTTT

v_gene: TRBV6-5
j_gene: TRBJ2-7
d_gene: NA
abundance: many
CDR3aa: CASSSGLTSEQYF
CDR3nt: TGTGCCAGCTCGTCCGGGCTCACCAGCGAGCAGTACTTC

v_gene: TRBV29-1
j_gene: TRBJ1-2
d_gene: NA
abundance: many
CDR3aa: CSVKADYGYTF
CDR3nt: TGCAGCGTGAAGGCGGACTATGGCTACACCTTC

v_gene: TRBV28
j_gene: TRBJ1-2
d_gene: NA
abundance: many
CDR3aa: CASSSFNRHKSGYTF
CDR3nt: TGTGCCAGCAGTTCTTTCAACAGGCACAAAAGCGGCTACACCTTC

v_gene: TRBV6-2/TRBV6-3
j_gene: TRBJ2-2
d_gene: TRBD1
abundance: many
CDR3aa: CASIPKVWTGAGELFF
CDR3nt: TGTGCCAGCATTCCAAAGGTCTGGACAGGGGCCGGGGAGCTGTTTTTT

v_gene: TRBV28
j_gene: TRBJ1-5
d_gene: NA
abundance: many
CDR3aa: CASSFPGLGQPQHF
CDR3nt: TGTGCCAGCAGTTTTCCGGGGTTGGGTCAGCCCCAGCATTTT

v_gene: TRBV19
j_gene: TRBJ1-6
d_gene: NA
abundance: many
CDR3aa: CASSIGRRNSPLHF
CDR3nt: TGTGCCAGTAGTATAGGCAGGCGAAATTCACCCCTCCACTTT

v_gene: TRBV6-2/TRBV6-3
j_gene: TRBJ2-7
d_gene: NA
abundance: NA
CDR3aa: CASSSVGDEQYF
CDR3nt: TGTGCCAGCAGTTCGGTGGGTGACGAGCAGTACTTC

v_gene: TRBV12-5
j_gene: TRBJ1-2
d_gene: NA
abundance: NA
CDR3aa: CASSRDINYGYTF
CDR3nt: TGTGCTAGCAGCCGGGACATAAACTATGGCTACACCTTC